A single sample gave rise to the 25 T cell receptor beta chains below, sequenced in a study of blood T cells in healthy people across ages. Primed by a sample-barcoded 5' primer and a J-beta primer mix, a second PCR proceeded for about 6 to 12 cycles. One entry per CDR3 protein results from TCRdb running MiXCR on the 5' RACE reads. The sample contains around 1,100,000 distinct CDR3 sequences, roughly two fifths of which appear only once. What was sequenced was blood. Source of these receptors: a man aged 18 to 35 in good health.

The gene calls are TRBV7-9 and TRBJ1-6; D is ambiguous. Trimming shortened V by 4 bases and J by 0 bases, and 7 bases separated the two germline ends. Looked up from germline, CDR1 is SEHNR and CDR2 is FQNEAQ (reference sequence). The CDR3 length is 15 residues. The CDR3 reads CASSYSSSYNSPLHF. In DNA, the CDR3 is TGTGCCAGCAGCTATAGTAGCTCCTATAATTCACCCCTCCACTTT.

The chain couples TRBV5-1 to TRBJ2-2; D is perhaps TRBD2 (6 bases). The V end lost 0 bases, the J end lost 0 bases, and 12 bases lay between the germline ends. Germline CDR1 reads SGHRS; CDR2 reads YFSETQ. This CDR3 has 17 amino acids. The CDR3 DNA follows: TGCGCCAGCAGCTTGGATTACGGGGGACCGAACACCGGGGAGCTGTTTTTT. Residues: CASSLDYGGPNTGELFF.

With regard to this clonotype: This may be a read error: a much more frequent sequence differs by one nucleotide. J is TRBJ1-5 and V is TRBV6-6; a possible D gene is TRBD1 (5 bases). The length of the CDR3 is 15 residues. The V gene's germline CDR1 is MNHNY and CDR2 SVGAGI (reference sequence). In DNA, the CDR3 is TGTGCCGGCAGTTACTCGGACATGCCTAATCAGCCCCAGCATTTT. It translates to CAGSYSDMPNQPQHF.

The chain employs TRBV20-1 and TRBJ2-5; 9 bases fit TRBD2. The length of the CDR3 is 14 residues. Trimming took 4 bases from V and 1 from J; bases not matched to a gene: 4. Germline-derived CDR1 and CDR2 are DFQATT and SNEGSKA (reference sequence). The CDR3 region is CSAIAGDLQETQYF. The CDR3 coding sequence is TGCAGTGCTATAGCGGGGGACCTCCAAGAGACCCAGTACTTC.

This clonotype occurred a few times. The CDR3 DNA is TGCAGCGTTAAGCCCGGGGGCGAGGGTCAGCCCCAGCATTTT. Its protein product is CSVKPGGEGQPQHF. V usage is TRBV29-1 and J usage is TRBJ1-5, with D possibly being TRBD1 (6 bases). The V gene lost 5 bases and the J gene lost 6 bases, with 17 bases spanning the gap. The CDR3 is 14 amino acids. CDR1 and CDR2 from the germline V gene are SQVTM and ANQGSEA.

This clonotype was seen a few times. The chain employs TRBV12-3 or TRBV12-4 and TRBJ2-3; 14 bases agree with TRBD2. This CDR3 contains 17 residues. Trimming at V came to 5 bases and at J to 3 bases, leaving 7 bases not matched to a gene. The CDR3 DNA reads TGTGCCAGCAGTACGACTAGCGGGGGGGAGCTTACAGATACGCAGTATTTT. Its translation: CASSTTSGGELTDTQYF.

In this sample, this clonotype turned up a few times. This chain uses TRBV12-3 or TRBV12-4 with TRBJ2-6, with D unclear. CDR3 length: 14 residues. V shed 6 bases and J shed 0 bases, with 6 bases lying between them. This chain's CDR3 is CASSSLSGANVLTF. For the CDR3, the DNA is TGTGCCAGCAGCTCTCTCTCTGGGGCCAACGTCCTGACTTTC.

The gene calls are TRBV12-3 or TRBV12-4 and TRBJ1-1, with 9 bases aligning to TRBD1. Trimming cost V 3 bases and J 1 base; bases outside gene matches: 3. The length of the CDR3 is 15 residues. The CDR3 loop reads CASSFTGGGNTEAFF. As DNA, the CDR3 is TGTGCCAGCAGTTTCACAGGGGGCGGGAACACTGAAGCTTTCTTT.

In this sample, this clonotype turned up a few times. V usage is TRBV20-1 and J usage is TRBJ1-2; the D is unclear. Trimming cost V 4 bases and J 0 bases, with 6 bases left between them. The CDR3 runs 12 residues. The germline gives CDR1 DFQATT, CDR2 SNEGSKA (reference sequence). CDR3 protein: CSANRANYGYTF. The CDR3 coding sequence is TGCAGTGCTAACAGAGCTAACTATGGCTACACCTTC.

This chain uses TRBV5-1 with TRBJ2-1; D remains ambiguous. CDR1 and CDR2 (germline): SGHRS, YFSETQ. The CDR3 spans 11 residues. V was clipped by 6 bases and J by 7 bases, with 8 bases between them. The CDR3 sequence is CASIWKNEQFF. CDR3 nucleotides: TGCGCCAGCATATGGAAAAATGAGCAGTTCTTC. Full variable domain (missing parts from reference TRBV5-1 and TRBJ2-1): KAGVTQTPRYLIKTRGQQVTLSCSPISGHRSVSWYQQTPGQGLQFLFEYFSETQRNKGNFPGRFSGRQFSNSRSEMNVSTLELGDSALYLCASIWKNEQFFGPGTRLTVL.

The J gene is TRBJ2-2, the V gene TRBV28, with TRBD1 matching over 8 bases. CDR1 MDHEN and CDR2 SYDVKM come from the germline V gene. This CDR3 has 13 residues. The V segment lost 11 bases and the J segment 1 base; nucleotides outside the gene matches: 3. The CDR3 here is CAWGTGNTGELFF. The CDR3 coding sequence is TGTGCCTGGGGGACAGGGAACACCGGGGAGCTGTTTTTT.

This clonotype came up a few times. This sequence joins TRBV12-3 or TRBV12-4 and TRBJ2-7; unclear D gene. Trimming left V 3 bases short and J 7 bases short, with 16 bases between. The CDR3 extends over 14 amino acids. CDR3 sequence: CASSFSSKPGEQYF. CDR3 in DNA: TGTGCCAGCAGTTTTTCTTCCAAACCCGGAGAGCAGTACTTC.

The chain couples TRBV28 to TRBJ2-6; D might be TRBD1 (6 bases). The CDR3 has 15 residues. Germline CDR1 and CDR2: MDHEN and SYDVKM. Trimming shortened V by 5 bases and J by 4 bases, and 12 bases separated the two germline ends. The DNA for the CDR3 is TGTGCCAGCAGTCGCACAGGGTACGGGGCCAACGTCCTGACTTTC. Protein: CASSRTGYGANVLTF.

The J gene is TRBJ1-1, the V gene TRBV20-1; weak D call: TRBD1 (5 bases). The CDR3 totals 15 residues. Germline lookup yields CDR1 DFQATT and CDR2 SNEGSKA (reference sequence). Trimming took 0 bases from V and 1 from J, leaving 12 bases between them. As DNA, the CDR3 is TGCAGTGCTAGAGATCCGGGACGGTCGAACACTGAAGCTTTCTTT. Protein sequence: CSARDPGRSNTEAFF.

This sequence joins TRBV29-1 and TRBJ2-1; D may match TRBD1 or TRBD2 (5 bases each). Germline V CDR1 and CDR2: SQVTM, ANQGSEA. The CDR3 runs 12 residues. V was clipped by 6 bases and J by 6 bases, with 12 bases between them. The CDR3 nucleotides are TGCAGCGTGGGGGTTAGGTCCAATGAGCAGTTCTTC. Translating it yields CSVGVRSNEQFF.

This clonotype was seen a handful of times. The chain joins TRBV9 to TRBJ1-6; D perhaps matches TRBD1 (5 bases). V lost 4 bases and J 7 bases, leaving 12 bases between the germline ends. In germline, CDR1 is SGDLS, CDR2 YYNGEE. This CDR3 is 14 amino acids long. CDR3 protein: CASSPGGPNSPLHF. Written as DNA, the CDR3 is TGTGCCAGCAGCCCGGGGGGACCCAATTCACCCCTCCACTTT.

The gene calls are TRBV20-1 and TRBJ2-1; D not certain. Germline V gene sequence: CDR1 DFQATT, CDR2 SNEGSKA (reference sequence). CDR3 length: 12 amino acids. V lost 3 bases, J lost 8 bases, and 11 bases lay in between. The chain's CDR3 is CSASPGRHEQFF. The CDR3 DNA follows: TGCAGTGCTAGTCCGGGCCGCCATGAGCAGTTCTTC.

V is TRBV27 and J is TRBJ1-2; D is unclear. Germline V gene sequence: CDR1 MNHEY, CDR2 SMNVEV (reference sequence). V was shortened by 0 bases and J by 4 bases, with 6 bases between the two germline ends. The length of the CDR3 is 13 residues. The CDR3 DNA reads as TGTGCCAGCAGTTTATCGCGCAGCTATGGCTACACCTTC. As protein: CASSLSRSYGYTF.

V usage is TRBV6-1 and J usage is TRBJ1-1, with no clear D. There are 14 residues in the CDR3. CDR1 MNHNS and CDR2 SASEGT come from the germline V gene. Trimming cost V 7 bases and J 1 base, with 13 bases left between them. CDR3 residues: CASILGAANTEAFF. In nucleotides, the CDR3 is TGTGCCAGCATCCTAGGAGCTGCGAACACTGAAGCTTTCTTT.

This clonotype was seen a few times. This chain links TRBV10-3 with TRBJ1-2; possible D gene TRBD1, 5 bases. The V end lost 2 bases, the J end lost 2 bases, and 18 bases lay between the germline ends. Germline V gene data show CDR1 as ENHRY and CDR2 as SYGVKD. The CDR3 runs to 17 residues. The CDR3 coding sequence is TGTGCCATCAGTGAGGGGACGGGGGGACGGAGGAACTATGGCTACACCTTC. Translating gives CAISEGTGGRRNYGYTF.

In regard to this clonotype: A much larger clone lies a single base off, so this may be a read error. The V gene is TRBV12-3 or TRBV12-4, the J gene TRBJ2-3; D is undetermined. The CDR3 totals 12 residues. V was pared by 8 bases and J by 4 bases, with 10 bases between. In nucleotides, the CDR3 is TGTGCCAGCCGGCCCATCGCAGATACGCAGTATTTT. Translating gives CASRPIADTQYF.

This CDR3 reads CASSQDKGMNTEAFF. DNA for the CDR3: TGTGCCAGCAGCCAAGATAAGGGTATGAACACTGAAGCTTTCTTT. The V and J genes are TRBV14 and TRBJ1-1; D is ambiguous. The V end was cut by 0 bases, the J end by 0 bases, with 8 bases between. The CDR3 totals 15 residues. CDR1 and CDR2 (germline): SGHDN, FVKESK.

Turning to this clonotype: This may arise from a read error, as a much more abundant clone is one base away. The chain joins TRBV20-1 to TRBJ2-3, with D maybe TRBD1 (5 bases). Germline CDR1 is DFQATT and CDR2 is SNEGSKA (reference sequence). Trimming took off 3 bases at V and 11 bases at J, with 15 bases between the two ends. This CDR3 is built from 12 residues. CDR3 sequence: CSASAVGQVQYF. CDR3 bases: TGCAGTGCTAGCGCCGTGGGGCAGGTGCAGTATTTT.

This clonotype showed up just a few times. This chain uses TRBV5-5 with TRBJ2-1, with 9 bases aligning to TRBD2. The CDR3 totals 17 residues. Germline V CDR1 and CDR2: SGHKS, YYEKEE (reference sequence). Germline trimming cut 3 bases from V and 4 bases from J; bases unmatched to any gene: 11. As DNA, the CDR3 is TGTGCCAGCAGCTACCCGTATAGCGGGGGCCTTTACAATGAGCAGTTCTTC. This encodes CASSYPYSGGLYNEQFF.

This clonotype has just a few counts. This chain links TRBV12-3 or TRBV12-4 with TRBJ2-5; D is possibly TRBD2 (5 bases). This CDR3 spans 13 amino acids. Deletions cut 6 bases from V and 5 bases from J, with 13 bases between. The CDR3 loop is CASSHLPGETQYF. The DNA for the CDR3 is TGTGCCAGCAGCCATCTACCGGGGGAGACCCAGTACTTC.